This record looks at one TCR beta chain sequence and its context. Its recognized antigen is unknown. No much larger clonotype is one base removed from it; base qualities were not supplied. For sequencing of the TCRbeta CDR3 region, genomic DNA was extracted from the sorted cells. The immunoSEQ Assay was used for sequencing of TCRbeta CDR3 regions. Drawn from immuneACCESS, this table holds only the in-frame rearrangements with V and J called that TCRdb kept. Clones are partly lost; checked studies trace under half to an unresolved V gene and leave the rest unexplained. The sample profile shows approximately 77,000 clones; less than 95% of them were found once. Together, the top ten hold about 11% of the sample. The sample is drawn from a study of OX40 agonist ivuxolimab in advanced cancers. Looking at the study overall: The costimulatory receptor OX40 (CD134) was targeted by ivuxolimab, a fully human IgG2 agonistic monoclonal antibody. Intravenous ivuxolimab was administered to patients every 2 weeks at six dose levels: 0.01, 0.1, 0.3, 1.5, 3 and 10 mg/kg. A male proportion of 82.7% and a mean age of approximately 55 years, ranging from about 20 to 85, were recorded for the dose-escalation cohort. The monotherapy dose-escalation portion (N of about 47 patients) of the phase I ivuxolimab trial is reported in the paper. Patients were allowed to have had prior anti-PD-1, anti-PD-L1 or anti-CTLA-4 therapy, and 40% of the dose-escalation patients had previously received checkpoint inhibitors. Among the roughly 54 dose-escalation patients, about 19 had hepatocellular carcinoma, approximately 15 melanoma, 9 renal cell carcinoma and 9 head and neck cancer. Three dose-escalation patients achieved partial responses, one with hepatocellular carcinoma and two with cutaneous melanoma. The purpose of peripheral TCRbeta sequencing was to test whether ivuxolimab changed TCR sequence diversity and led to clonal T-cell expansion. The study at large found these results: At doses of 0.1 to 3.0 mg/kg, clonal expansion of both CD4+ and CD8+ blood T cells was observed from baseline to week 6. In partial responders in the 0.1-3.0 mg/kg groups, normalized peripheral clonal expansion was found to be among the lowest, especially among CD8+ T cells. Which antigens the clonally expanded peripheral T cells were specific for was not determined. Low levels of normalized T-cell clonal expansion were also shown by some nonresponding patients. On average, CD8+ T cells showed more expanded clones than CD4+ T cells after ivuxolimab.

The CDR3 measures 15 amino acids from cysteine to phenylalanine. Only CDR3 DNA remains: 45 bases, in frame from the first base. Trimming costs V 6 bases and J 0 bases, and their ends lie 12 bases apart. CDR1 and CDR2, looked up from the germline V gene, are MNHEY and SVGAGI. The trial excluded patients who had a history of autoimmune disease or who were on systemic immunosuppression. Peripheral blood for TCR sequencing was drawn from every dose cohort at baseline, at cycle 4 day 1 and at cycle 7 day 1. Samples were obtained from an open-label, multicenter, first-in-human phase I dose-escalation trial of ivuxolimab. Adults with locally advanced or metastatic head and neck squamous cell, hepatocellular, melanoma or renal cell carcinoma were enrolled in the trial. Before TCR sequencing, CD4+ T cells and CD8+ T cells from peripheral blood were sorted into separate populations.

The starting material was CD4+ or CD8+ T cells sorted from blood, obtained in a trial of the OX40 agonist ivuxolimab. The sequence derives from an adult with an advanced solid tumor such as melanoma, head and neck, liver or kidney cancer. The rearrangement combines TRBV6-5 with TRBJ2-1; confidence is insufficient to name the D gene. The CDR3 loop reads CASSRTESSYNEQFF. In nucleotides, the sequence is TGTGCCAGCAGCCGGACGGAAAGCTCCTACAATGAGCAGTTCTTC.